These 6 T cell receptor beta chains came from one sample sequenced in a study of human T cells and chemical hapten exposure. Time point meaning: patch test 1, 2 weeks after DPC sensitization. As to treatment: therapeutic diphenylcyclopropenone sensitization with weekly scalp DPC. TCRdb re-derived calls from the RACE reads in MiXCR, one entry per CDR3 protein. The sample has fewer than 400,000 distinct CDR3 sequences, under 8% seen once; the top ten hold 8.4%. The sequencing used whole blood, collected in connection with sensitization to the hapten diphenylcyclopropenone (DPC). Receptors were obtained from a woman between 18 and 29 years old with alopecia areata. Some clones in this sample may be carry-over from other donors' samples.

This clonotype has a count of ten or more. The chain is built from TRBV2 and TRBJ2-5; D is unclear. The germline V gene encodes CDR1 SNHLY and CDR2 FYNNEI. This CDR3 contains 12 residues. Trimming pared 7 bases from V and 4 bases from J, leaving 10 bases between. CDR3 sequence (DNA): TGTGCCAGCACCGACACAAGAGAGACCCAGTACTTC. Translation: CASTDTRETQYF.

This clonotype was counted at least ten times. This sequence joins TRBV7-2 and TRBJ2-3; the match to TRBD2 covers 7 bases. The J segment lost 0 bases and the V segment lost 1 base, leaving 1 base of the junction unmatched. The CDR3 is made up of 15 amino acids. CDR1 and CDR2 from the germline V gene are SGHTA and FQGNSA. CDR3 nucleotides: TGTGCCAGCAGCTTAGACGGGGGGAGCACAGATACGCAGTATTTT. Its protein product is CASSLDGGSTDTQYF.

The gene calls are TRBV4-2 and TRBJ1-5; D not certain. V shed 0 bases and J shed 1 base, with 7 bases lying between them. The CDR3 consists of 15 residues. Germline CDR1 is LGHNA and CDR2 is YNFKEQ. CDR3 residues: CASSQEGGSNQPQHF. The CDR3 DNA reads as TGTGCCAGCAGCCAAGAGGGCGGAAGCAATCAGCCCCAGCATTTT.

The rearrangement links TRBV27 to TRBJ2-5; a possible D gene is TRBD2 (6 bases). Per germline, CDR1 MNHEY and CDR2 SMNVEV (reference sequence). The V and J ends lost 1 base and 1 base respectively, with 13 bases between them. The CDR3 sequence is 16 residues long. CDR3 nucleotide sequence: TGTGCCAGCAGTTTATACGGGGGAAACTTCCAAGAGACCCAGTACTTC. It encodes CASSLYGGNFQETQYF.

This clonotype showed up many times. The rearrangement links TRBV7-2 to TRBJ2-3; a possible D gene is TRBD2 (6 bases). CDR3 length: 18 residues. The germline gives CDR1 SGHTA, CDR2 FQGNSA. The V end lost 1 base, the J end lost 1 base, and 18 bases lay between the germline ends. The CDR3, as DNA: TGTGCCAGCAGCTTAGGGGACGGCAGGCCGGGGGGCACAGATACGCAGTATTTT. Translation gives CASSLGDGRPGGTDTQYF.

V usage is TRBV3-1 and J usage is TRBJ2-3, with 8 bases fitting TRBD2. Germline V CDR1 and CDR2: LGHDT, YNNKEL (reference sequence). V shed 3 bases, J shed 2 bases, and the junction held 7 bases outside the gene matches. The CDR3 has 16 residues. As DNA, the CDR3 is TGTGCCAGCAGCCACCTCCGGACTAGCAACACAGATACGCAGTATTTT. Encoded protein: CASSHLRTSNTDTQYF.